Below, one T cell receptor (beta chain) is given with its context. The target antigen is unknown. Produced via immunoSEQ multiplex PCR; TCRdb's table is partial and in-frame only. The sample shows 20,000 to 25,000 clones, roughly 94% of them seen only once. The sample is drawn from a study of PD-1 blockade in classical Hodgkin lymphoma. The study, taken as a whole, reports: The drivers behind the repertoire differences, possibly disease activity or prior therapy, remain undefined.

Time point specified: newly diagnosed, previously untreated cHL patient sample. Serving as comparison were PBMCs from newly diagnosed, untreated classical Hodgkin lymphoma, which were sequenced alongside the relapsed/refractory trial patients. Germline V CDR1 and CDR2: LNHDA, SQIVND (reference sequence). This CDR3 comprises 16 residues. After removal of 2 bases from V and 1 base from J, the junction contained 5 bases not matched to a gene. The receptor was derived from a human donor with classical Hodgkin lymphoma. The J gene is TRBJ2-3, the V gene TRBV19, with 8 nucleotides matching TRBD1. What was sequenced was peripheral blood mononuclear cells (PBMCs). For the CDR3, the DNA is TGTGCCAGTAGTATAACGCCGGGACAGGGCACAGATACGCAGTATTTT. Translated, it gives CASSITPGQGTDTQYF.